A selection of T cell receptor beta chains follows, all from one sample in a study of graft-versus-host responses after intestinal transplantation. Sequencing used immunoSEQ multiplex PCR; TCRdb keeps in-frame clones, though not all of them. In the table there are about 5,700 clones, roughly 71% of which are singletons. The sequences come from ileum tissue, collected approximately 320 days after intestinal transplant. All receptors derive from a human patient who received an intestinal transplant, so some T cells may come from the graft donor. The CDR3 runs from the conserved cysteine through the conserved F or W. D genes are given only for firm matches. Clone size is given for some rows only: seen once, a few or many times, or a class if the clone is expanded.

V gene: TRBV9
clone size: NA
D gene: NA
J gene: TRBJ1-1
CDR3 DNA: TGTGCCAGCAGCGTAGTAAGATCAAACACTGAAGCTTTCTTT
CDR3 protein: CASSVVRSNTEAFF

V gene: TRBV7-9
clone size: few
D gene: NA
J gene: TRBJ2-7
CDR3 DNA: TGTGCCAGCAGCCCGCGGGCCCGAGATCTTGATGAGCAGTACTTC
CDR3 protein: CASSPRARDLDEQYF

V gene: TRBV7-8
clone size: NA
D gene: NA
J gene: TRBJ1-5
CDR3 DNA: TGTGCCAGCAGCTTGAAGGGCTCCCAGCCCCAGCATTTT
CDR3 protein: CASSLKGSQPQHF

V gene: TRBV10-1
clone size: NA
D gene: NA
J gene: TRBJ1-1
CDR3 DNA: TGCGCCAGCTTTAGGGGGGAGGAGACCCACACTGAAGCTTTCTTT
CDR3 protein: CASFRGEETHTEAFF

V gene: TRBV4-1
clone size: NA
D gene: TRBD2
J gene: TRBJ2-7
CDR3 DNA: TGCGCCAGCAGCCTCGGGACTAGCGGATCCTACGAGCAGTACTTC
CDR3 protein: CASSLGTSGSYEQYF

V gene: TRBV29-1
clone size: NA
D gene: NA
J gene: TRBJ2-1
CDR3 DNA: TGCACTTCCTTGAAGAACAATGAGCAGTTCTTC
CDR3 protein: CTSLKNNEQFF

V gene: TRBV20-1
clone size: NA
D gene: NA
J gene: TRBJ2-5
CDR3 DNA: TGCAGTGCTAAACACCAAGAGACCCAGTACTTC
CDR3 protein: CSAKHQETQYF

V gene: TRBV27
clone size: NA
D gene: NA
J gene: TRBJ1-5
CDR3 DNA: TGTGCCAGCGGGACGGGGCAGAGACGAGGGCCCCAGCATTTT
CDR3 protein: CASGTGQRRGPQHF

V gene: TRBV9
clone size: NA
D gene: NA
J gene: TRBJ2-1
CDR3 DNA: TGTGCCAGCAGCGTAGGAGGGCTGAGAGCCTACAATGAGCAGTTCTTC
CDR3 protein: CASSVGGLRAYNEQFF

V gene: TRBV4-1
clone size: NA
D gene: NA
J gene: TRBJ2-7
CDR3 DNA: TGCGCCAGCAGCCAAGTGGTGACGGGGGAGGAGCAGTACTTC
CDR3 protein: CASSQVVTGEEQYF

V gene: TRBV7-9
clone size: NA
D gene: TRBD2
J gene: TRBJ2-1
CDR3 DNA: TGTGCCAGCAGCTTTACCGGGACTAGCGTGGATGAGCAGTTCTTC
CDR3 protein: CASSFTGTSVDEQFF

V gene: TRBV7-2
clone size: NA
D gene: NA
J gene: TRBJ2-3
CDR3 DNA: TGTGCCAGCAGCCCCGGGCCCACAGATACGCAGTATTTT
CDR3 protein: CASSPGPTDTQYF

V gene: TRBV28
clone size: NA
D gene: NA
J gene: TRBJ2-7
CDR3 DNA: TGTGCCAGCAGTACCCTTATCGATGCGGGGCCTACCTACGAGCAGTACTTC
CDR3 protein: CASSTLIDAGPTYEQYF

V gene: TRBV2
clone size: NA
D gene: NA
J gene: TRBJ2-2
CDR3 DNA: TGTGCCAGCAGTTTAGCGGTATGGAACACCGGGGAGCTGTTTTTT
CDR3 protein: CASSLAVWNTGELFF

V gene: TRBV9
clone size: once
D gene: TRBD2
J gene: TRBJ2-1
CDR3 DNA: TGTGCCAGCAGCAAGCGGACTAGCGGGAGTTACAATGAGCAGTTCTTC
CDR3 protein: CASSKRTSGSYNEQFF

V gene: TRBV21-1
clone size: NA
D gene: NA
J gene: TRBJ1-5
CDR3 DNA: TGTGCCAGCAGCAATTTAATAGAGGGGCCACCCGCCATTTACAATCAGCCCCAGCATTTT
CDR3 protein: CASSNLIEGPPAIYNQPQHF

V gene: TRBV25-1
clone size: few
D gene: TRBD1
J gene: TRBJ2-5
CDR3 DNA: TGTGCCAGCAGTGAGGTGACAGGGGGCATCGAAGAGACCCAGTACTTC
CDR3 protein: CASSEVTGGIEETQYF

V gene: TRBV7-2
clone size: NA
D gene: NA
J gene: TRBJ1-3
CDR3 DNA: TGTGCCAGCGGCTCCCGGGGGGCTAACACCATATATTTT
CDR3 protein: CASGSRGANTIYF